Sequencing of this TCR beta chain was carried out in a study of T cell changes during pregnancy in multiple sclerosis. Sequencing was performed with immunoSEQ multiplex PCR; in TCRdb, only in-frame clones are kept and a portion is missing. The table has about 83,000 clones, about 95% seen once. The sample was peripheral blood, taken in the second trimester of pregnancy. The clonotype comes from a female donor with multiple sclerosis, enrolled in a pregnancy study.

CDR3 amino acids: CASSETWDRGAQYF. CDR3 sequence (DNA): TGTGCCAGCAGTGAGACCTGGGACAGGGGGGCGCAGTACTTC. The chain employs TRBV2 and TRBJ2-7, with 11 bases fitting TRBD1. The germline V gene encodes CDR1 SNHLY and CDR2 FYNNEI. The CDR3 totals 14 residues. The V gene end was trimmed by 3 bases and the J gene end by 9 bases; junction bases not matched to a gene: 7.